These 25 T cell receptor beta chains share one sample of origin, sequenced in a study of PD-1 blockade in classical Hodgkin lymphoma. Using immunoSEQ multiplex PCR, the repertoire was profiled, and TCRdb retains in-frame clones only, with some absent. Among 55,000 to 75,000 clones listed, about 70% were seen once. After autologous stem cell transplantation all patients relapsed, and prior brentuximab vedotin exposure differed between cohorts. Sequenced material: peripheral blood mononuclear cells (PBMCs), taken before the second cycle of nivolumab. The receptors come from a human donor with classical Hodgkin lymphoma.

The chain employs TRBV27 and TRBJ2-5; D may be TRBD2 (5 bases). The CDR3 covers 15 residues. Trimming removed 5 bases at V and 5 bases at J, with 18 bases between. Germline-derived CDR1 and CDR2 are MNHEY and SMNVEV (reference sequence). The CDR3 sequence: CASSRWGATSETQYF. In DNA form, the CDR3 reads TGTGCCAGCAGTCGGTGGGGAGCCACTTCTGAGACCCAGTACTTC.

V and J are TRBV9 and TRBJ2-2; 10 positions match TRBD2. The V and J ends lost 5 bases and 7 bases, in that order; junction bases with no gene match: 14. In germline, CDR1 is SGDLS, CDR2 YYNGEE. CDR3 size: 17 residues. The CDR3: CASSPFSSGGYGGELFF. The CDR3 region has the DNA TGTGCCAGCAGTCCATTCTCTAGCGGGGGATATGGCGGGGAGCTGTTTTTT.

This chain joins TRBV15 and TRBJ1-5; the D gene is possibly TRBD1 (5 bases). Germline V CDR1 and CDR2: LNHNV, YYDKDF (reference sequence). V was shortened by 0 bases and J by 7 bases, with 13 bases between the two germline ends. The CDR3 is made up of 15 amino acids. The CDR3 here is CATSRDTPGLQPQHF. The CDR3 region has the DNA TGTGCCACCAGCAGAGATACGCCAGGGTTGCAGCCCCAGCATTTT.

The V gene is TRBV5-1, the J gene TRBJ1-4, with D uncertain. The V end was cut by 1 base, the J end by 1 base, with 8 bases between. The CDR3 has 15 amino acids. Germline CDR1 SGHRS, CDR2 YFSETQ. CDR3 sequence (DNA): TGCGCCAGCAGCTTGAACAGAGGAACTAATGAAAAACTGTTTTTT. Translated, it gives CASSLNRGTNEKLFF.

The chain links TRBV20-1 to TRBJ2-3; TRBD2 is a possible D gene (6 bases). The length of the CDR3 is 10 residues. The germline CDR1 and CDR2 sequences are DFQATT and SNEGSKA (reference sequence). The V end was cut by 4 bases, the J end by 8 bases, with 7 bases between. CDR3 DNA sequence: TGCAGTGCTATGCGGGGTACGCAGTATTTT. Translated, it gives CSAMRGTQYF.

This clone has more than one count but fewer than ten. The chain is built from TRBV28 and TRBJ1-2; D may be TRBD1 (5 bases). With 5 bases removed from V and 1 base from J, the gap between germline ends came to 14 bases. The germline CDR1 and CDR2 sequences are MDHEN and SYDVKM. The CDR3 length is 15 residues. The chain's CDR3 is CASSIGGGLNYGYTF. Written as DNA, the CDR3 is TGTGCCAGCAGTATTGGGGGAGGTCTTAACTATGGCTACACCTTC.

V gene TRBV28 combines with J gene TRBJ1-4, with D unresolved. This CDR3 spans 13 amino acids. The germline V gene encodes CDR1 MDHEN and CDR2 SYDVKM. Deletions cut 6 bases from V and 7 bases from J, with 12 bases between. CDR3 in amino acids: CASRDSGSEKLFF. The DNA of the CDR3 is TGTGCCAGCAGAGACTCGGGGTCTGAAAAACTGTTTTTT.

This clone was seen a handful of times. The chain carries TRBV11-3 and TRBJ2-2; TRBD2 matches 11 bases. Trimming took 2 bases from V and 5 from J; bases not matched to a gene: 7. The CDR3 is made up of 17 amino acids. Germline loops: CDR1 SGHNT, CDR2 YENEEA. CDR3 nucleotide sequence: TGTGCCAGCAGCTTACCTCGTAGCGGGAGGGATACCGGGGAGCTGTTTTTT. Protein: CASSLPRSGRDTGELFF.

The CDR3 loop is CASSDQGYYYGYTF. Here the CDR3 DNA reads TGTGCCAGCAGTGACCAGGGGTACTACTATGGCTACACCTTC. The genes are TRBV6-5 and TRBJ1-2; possible D gene TRBD1, 6 bases. Germline V CDR1 and CDR2: MNHEY, SVGAGI. V lost 5 bases, J lost 3 bases, and 13 bases lay in between. The CDR3 is made up of 14 amino acids.

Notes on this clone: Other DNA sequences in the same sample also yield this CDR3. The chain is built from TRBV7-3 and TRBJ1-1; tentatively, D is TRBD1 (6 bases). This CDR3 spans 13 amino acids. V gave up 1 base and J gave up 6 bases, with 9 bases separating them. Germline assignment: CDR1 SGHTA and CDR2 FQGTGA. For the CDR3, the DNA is TGTGCCAGCAGCTTAATACAGGGCGCTGAAGCTTTCTTT. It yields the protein CASSLIQGAEAFF.

The CDR3 nucleotides read TGCGCCAGCAGGCGGGACGCTTCCTACGAGCAGTACTTC. Translated, it gives CASRRDASYEQYF. The chain combines TRBV5-1 with TRBJ2-7, with D tentatively TRBD2 (6 bases). The CDR3 spans 13 residues. Germline V gene sequence: CDR1 SGHRS, CDR2 YFSETQ. V shed 5 bases and J shed 1 base, with 10 bases lying between them.

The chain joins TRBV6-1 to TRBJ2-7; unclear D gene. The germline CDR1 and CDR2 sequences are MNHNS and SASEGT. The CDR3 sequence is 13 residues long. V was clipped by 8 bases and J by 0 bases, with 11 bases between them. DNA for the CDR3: TGTGCCAGCGGTTTATCGTTCTCCTACGAGCAGTACTTC. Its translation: CASGLSFSYEQYF.

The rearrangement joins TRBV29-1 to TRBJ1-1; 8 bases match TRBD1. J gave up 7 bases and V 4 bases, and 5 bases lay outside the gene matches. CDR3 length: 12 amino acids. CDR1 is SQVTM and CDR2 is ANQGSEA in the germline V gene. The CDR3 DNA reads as TGCAGCGTTGCAGGACAGGGTGATGAAGCTTTCTTT. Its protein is CSVAGQGDEAFF.

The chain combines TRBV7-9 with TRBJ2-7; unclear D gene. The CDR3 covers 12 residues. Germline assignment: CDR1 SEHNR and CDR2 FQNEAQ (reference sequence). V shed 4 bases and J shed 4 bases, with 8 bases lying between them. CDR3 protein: CASSSSVYEQYF. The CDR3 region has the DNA TGTGCCAGCAGCTCTTCGGTATACGAGCAGTACTTC.

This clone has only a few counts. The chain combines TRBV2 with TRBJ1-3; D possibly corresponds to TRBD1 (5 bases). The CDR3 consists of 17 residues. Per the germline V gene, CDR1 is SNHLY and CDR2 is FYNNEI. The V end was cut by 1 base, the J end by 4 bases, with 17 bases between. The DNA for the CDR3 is TGTGCCAGCAGTGAAGGCCCAGGGAGGATTGTAGGAAACACCATATATTTT. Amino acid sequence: CASSEGPGRIVGNTIYF.

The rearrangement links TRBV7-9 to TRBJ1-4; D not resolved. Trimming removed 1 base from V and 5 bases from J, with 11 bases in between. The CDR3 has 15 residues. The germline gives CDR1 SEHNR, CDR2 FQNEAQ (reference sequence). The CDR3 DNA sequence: TGTGCCAGCAGCTTAGTGGACGGGTTAAATGAAAAACTGTTTTTT. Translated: CASSLVDGLNEKLFF. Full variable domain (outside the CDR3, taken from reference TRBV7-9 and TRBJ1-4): DTGVSQNPRHKITKRGQNVTFRCDPISEHNRLYWYRQTLGQGPEFLTYFQNEAQLEKSRLLSDRFSAERPKGSFSTLEIQRTEQGDSAMYLCASSLVDGLNEKLFFGSGTQLSVL.

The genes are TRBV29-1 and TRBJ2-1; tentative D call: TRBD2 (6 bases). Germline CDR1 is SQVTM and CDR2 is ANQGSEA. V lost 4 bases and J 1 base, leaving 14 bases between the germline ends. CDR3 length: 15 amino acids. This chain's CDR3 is CSVGAGTLSYNEQFF. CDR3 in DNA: TGCAGCGTTGGAGCAGGGACTTTATCCTACAATGAGCAGTTCTTC.

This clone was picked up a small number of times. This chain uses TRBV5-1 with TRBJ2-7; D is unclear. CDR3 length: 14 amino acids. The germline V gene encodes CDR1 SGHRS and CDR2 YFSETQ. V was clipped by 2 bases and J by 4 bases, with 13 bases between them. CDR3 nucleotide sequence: TGCGCCAGCAGCTTAGAAAGGCCTAGTTACGAGCAGTACTTC. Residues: CASSLERPSYEQYF.

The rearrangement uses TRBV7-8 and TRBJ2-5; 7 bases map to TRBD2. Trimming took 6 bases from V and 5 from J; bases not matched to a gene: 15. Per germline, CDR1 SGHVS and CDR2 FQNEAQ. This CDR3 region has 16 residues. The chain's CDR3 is CASRARWRENPETQYF. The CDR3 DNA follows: TGTGCCAGCAGGGCCAGGTGGCGGGAGAATCCGGAGACCCAGTACTTC.

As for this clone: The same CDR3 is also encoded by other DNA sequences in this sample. CDR3 in DNA: TGTGCCAGCAGTGATCAAGCACCGCAAGAGACCCAGTACTTC. Translating gives CASSDQAPQETQYF. The chain carries TRBV25-1 and TRBJ2-5; D is undetermined. Trimming shortened V by 3 bases and J by 2 bases, and 10 bases separated the two germline ends. Germline V CDR1 and CDR2: MGHDK, SYGVNS. There are 14 residues in the CDR3.

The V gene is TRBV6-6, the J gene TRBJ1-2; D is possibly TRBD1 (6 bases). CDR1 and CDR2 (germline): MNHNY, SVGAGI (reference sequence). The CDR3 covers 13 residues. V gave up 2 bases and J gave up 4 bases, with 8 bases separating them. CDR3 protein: CASSYEGGYGYTF. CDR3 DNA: TGTGCCAGCAGTTACGAGGGGGGCTATGGCTACACCTTC.

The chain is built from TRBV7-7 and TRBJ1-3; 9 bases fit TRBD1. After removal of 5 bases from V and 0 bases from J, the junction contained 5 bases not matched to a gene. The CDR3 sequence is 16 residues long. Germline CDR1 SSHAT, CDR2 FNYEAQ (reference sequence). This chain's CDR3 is CASSDGQGISGNTIYF. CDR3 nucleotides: TGTGCCAGCAGCGACGGACAGGGGATCTCTGGAAACACCATATATTTT. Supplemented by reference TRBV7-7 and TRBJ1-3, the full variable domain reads GAGVSQSPRYKVTKRGQDVTLRCDPISSHATLYWYQQALGQGPEFLTYFNYEAQPDKSGLPSDRFSAERPEGSISTLTIQRTEQRDSAMYRCASSDGQGISGNTIYFGEGSWLTVV.

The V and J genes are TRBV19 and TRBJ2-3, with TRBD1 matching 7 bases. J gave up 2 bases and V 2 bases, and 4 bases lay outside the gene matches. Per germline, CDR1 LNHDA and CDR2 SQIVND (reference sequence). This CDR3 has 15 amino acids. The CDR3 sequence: CASSIMGQLTDTQYF. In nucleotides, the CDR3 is TGTGCCAGTAGTATAATGGGACAGCTCACAGATACGCAGTATTTT.

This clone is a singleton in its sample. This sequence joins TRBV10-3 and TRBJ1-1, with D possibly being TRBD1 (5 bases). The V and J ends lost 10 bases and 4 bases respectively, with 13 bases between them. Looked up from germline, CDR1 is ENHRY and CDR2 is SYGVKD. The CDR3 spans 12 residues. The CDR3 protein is CATGPGGTEAFF. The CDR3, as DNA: TGTGCCACCGGACCGGGGGGCACTGAAGCTTTCTTT.

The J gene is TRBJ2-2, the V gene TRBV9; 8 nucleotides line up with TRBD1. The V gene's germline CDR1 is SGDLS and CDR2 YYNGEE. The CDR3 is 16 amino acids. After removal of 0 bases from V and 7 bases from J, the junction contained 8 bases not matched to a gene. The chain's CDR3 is CASSVVGQALYGELFF. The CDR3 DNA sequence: TGTGCCAGCAGCGTAGTGGGACAGGCCTTATACGGGGAGCTGTTTTTT.